The 21 T cell receptor beta chains reported below all come from one sample, sequenced in a study of shared T cell receptors in the human thymus. Produced via immunoSEQ multiplex PCR; TCRdb's table is partial and in-frame only. Found here are hundreds of thousands of clones, roughly 88% of them singletons; the top ten hold about 0.01%. The data also belong to a second study, concerning human thymus T cells.

Sequences were obtained from thymocytes. The receptors were sampled from a boy less than two years old with a congenital heart defect.

This rearrangement joins TRBV7-9 to TRBJ2-1; TRBD1 matches at 7 bases. The CDR3 consists of 15 residues. V was clipped by 5 bases and J by 7 bases; unmatched bases: 11. Per the germline V gene, CDR1 is SEHNR and CDR2 is FQNEAQ (reference sequence). CDR3 amino acids: CASSPLGRGRNEQFF. CDR3 in DNA: TGTGCCAGCAGCCCCCTCGGAAGGGGGCGAAATGAGCAGTTCTTC.

The J gene is TRBJ2-1, the V gene TRBV20-1; tentative D call: TRBD2 (5 bases). CDR1 and CDR2 from the germline V gene are DFQATT and SNEGSKA (reference sequence). The length of the CDR3 is 9 residues. Trimming took 5 bases from V and 10 from J, leaving 6 bases between them. The CDR3 sequence: CSAPGEQFF. The CDR3 bases are TGCAGTGCTCCGGGGGAGCAGTTCTTC.

This chain links TRBV7-2 with TRBJ2-2, with D maybe TRBD1 (5 bases). There are 15 residues in the CDR3. The ends were cut back, 4 bases at V and 5 bases at J, with 14 bases in the middle. Germline V lookup: CDR1 SGHTA, CDR2 FQGNSA. This CDR3 reads CASSWPPGLTGELFF. CDR3 coding DNA: TGTGCCAGCAGCTGGCCCCCAGGGCTAACCGGGGAGCTGTTTTTT.

This clone has a single count. CDR3: CASSTGQPGANVLTF. CDR3 nucleotides: TGTGCCAGCAGTACGGGACAACCTGGGGCCAACGTCCTGACTTTC. This sequence joins TRBV27 and TRBJ2-6, with D perhaps TRBD1 (6 bases). This CDR3 has 15 residues. The germline V and J ends were trimmed by 5 bases and 2 bases, with 10 bases remaining between them. The germline gives CDR1 MNHEY, CDR2 SMNVEV (reference sequence). The complete variable domain, with remaining parts taken from reference TRBV27 and TRBJ2-6, reads EAQVTQNPRYLITVTGKKLTVTCSQNMNHEYMSWYRQDPGLGLRQIYYSMNVEVTDKGDVPEGYKVSRKEKRNFPLILESPSPNQTSLYFCASSTGQPGANVLTFGAGSRLTVL.

The rearrangement joins TRBV9 to TRBJ2-1; 9 bases map to TRBD1. The ends lost 3 bases at V and 8 bases at J; junction bases unmatched: 18. The CDR3 is 18 amino acids. Germline V CDR1 and CDR2: SGDLS, YYNGEE. CDR3 DNA: TGTGCCAGCAGCGGCAGAGAGACCGGGACAGGGCTTTGGGATGAGCAGTTCTTC. Translation gives CASSGRETGTGLWDEQFF.

The chain recombines TRBV9 with TRBJ1-4; 8 bases match TRBD1. The CDR3 runs 16 residues. Trimming removed 0 bases from V and 2 bases from J; junction bases left unmatched: 3. Germline V CDR1 and CDR2: SGDLS, YYNGEE. CDR3 bases: TGTGCCAGCAGCGTAGGGACAGGGTCCACTAATGAAAAACTGTTTTTT. This gives the protein CASSVGTGSTNEKLFF.

A single count supports this clone. This chain uses TRBV15 with TRBJ2-7, with TRBD2 as a possible D gene (6 bases). CDR1 LNHNV and CDR2 YYDKDF come from the germline V gene (reference sequence). The CDR3 has 15 residues. The ends were cut back, 3 bases at V and 4 bases at J, with 16 bases in the middle. CDR3: CATSRGRGNSYEQYF. CDR3 bases: TGTGCCACCAGCAGGGGCCGGGGGAATAGTTACGAGCAGTACTTC. The variable domain in full, with the rest retrieved from reference TRBV15 and TRBJ2-7, is DAMVIQNPRYQVTQFGKPVTLSCSQTLNHNVMYWYQQKSSQAPKLLFHYYDKDFNNEADTPDNFQSRRPNTSFCFLDIRSPGLGDTAMYLCATSRGRGNSYEQYFGPGTRLTVT.

The table lists this clone with a count of one. The CDR3: CASSLQRDRFYNEQFF. The CDR3 nucleotides are TGTGCCAGCAGCTTGCAACGGGATCGTTTTTACAATGAGCAGTTCTTC. V is TRBV5-8 and J is TRBJ2-1; D perhaps matches TRBD2 (5 bases). The germline V gene encodes CDR1 SGHTS and CDR2 YDEGEE. Trimming shortened V by 1 base and J by 4 bases, and 15 bases separated the two germline ends. This CDR3 has 16 amino acids.

Notes on this clone: In the same sample, other DNA sequences code for this CDR3. The rearrangement uses TRBV19 and TRBJ2-1; 10 nucleotides align to TRBD2. With 6 bases clipped from V and 4 bases from J, the junction kept 3 bases outside the gene matches. The CDR3 is 14 residues long. Germline CDR1 LNHDA, CDR2 SQIVND (reference sequence). This CDR3 is CASSRTSGYNEQFF. CDR3 sequence (DNA): TGTGCCAGTAGCCGGACTAGCGGATACAATGAGCAGTTCTTC.

With respect to this clone: This sample also contains other DNA sequences that code for the same CDR3. The V and J genes are TRBV29-1 and TRBJ2-3, with TRBD2 matching over 11 bases. V dropped 2 bases and J dropped 2; count of bases not matched to a gene: 6. The CDR3 spans 16 residues. Germline V lookup: CDR1 SQVTM, CDR2 ANQGSEA. In nucleotides, the CDR3 is TGCAGCGTTGAAAGGGGGACTAGCGGAGACACAGATACGCAGTATTTT. Translation: CSVERGTSGDTDTQYF.

V and J are TRBV5-6 and TRBJ2-5; TRBD2 aligns across 10 bases. Losses at the gene ends were 3 bases for V and 5 bases for J; bases not matched to a gene: 10. CDR1 and CDR2 (germline): SGHDT, YYEEEE. The CDR3 has 16 residues. The CDR3 DNA reads as TGTGCCAGCAGCTCAGCTAGCGGGAGTTACGGGGAGACCCAGTACTTC. Its protein product is CASSSASGSYGETQYF. Using reference TRBV5-6 and TRBJ2-5 for the parts outside the CDR3, the full variable domain is DAGVTQSPTHLIKTRGQQVTLRCSPKSGHDTVSWYQQALGQGPQFIFQYYEEEERQRGNFPDRFSGHQFPNYSSELNVNALLLGDSALYLCASSSASGSYGETQYFGPGTRLLVL.

The chain carries TRBV10-1 and TRBJ2-7; the D gene is possibly TRBD2 (5 bases). The CDR3 has 13 amino acids. V lost 8 bases to trimming and J lost 2 bases, with 13 bases between them. Looked up from germline, CDR1 is WNHNN and CDR2 is SYGVQD (reference sequence). The CDR3: CASGSRTAYEQYF. CDR3 bases: TGCGCCAGCGGATCCAGGACTGCCTACGAGCAGTACTTC.

J is TRBJ2-7 and V is TRBV5-1; no firm D call. Trimming shortened V by 0 bases and J by 1 base, and 8 bases separated the two germline ends. This CDR3 region has 14 residues. Germline V gene sequence: CDR1 SGHRS, CDR2 YFSETQ. As DNA, the CDR3 is TGCGCCAGCAGCTTGGCGGCGGCTTCCTACGAGCAGTACTTC. This codes for CASSLAAASYEQYF.

The genes are TRBV4-3 and TRBJ2-3, with a weak D call TRBD1 (5 bases). CDR1 is LGHNA, CDR2 YSLEER, per germline. Trimming removed 0 bases at V and 1 base at J, with 17 bases between. This CDR3 contains 18 residues. CDR3 loop: CASSQEKTPGLGTDTQYF. Here the CDR3 DNA reads TGCGCCAGCAGCCAAGAAAAGACCCCAGGGTTAGGCACAGATACGCAGTATTTT.

The V gene is TRBV2, the J gene TRBJ2-1; D is perhaps TRBD2 (5 bases). This CDR3 spans 20 amino acids. Germline V gene data show CDR1 as SNHLY and CDR2 as FYNNEI. The CDR3 spells CVGLAHHTTPDPASYNEQFF. The DNA of the CDR3 is TGTGTCGGGCTAGCCCACCACACCACCCCGGATCCAGCCTCCTACAATGAGCAGTTCTTC.

This chain connects TRBV29-1 to TRBJ2-1; 7 nucleotides agree with TRBD2. The germline V gene encodes CDR1 SQVTM and CDR2 ANQGSEA. The CDR3 runs 18 residues. The J segment lost 6 bases and the V segment lost 4 bases, leaving 21 bases of the junction unmatched. The CDR3 protein is CSVVGPASGLGYFNEQFF. The CDR3 nucleotides are TGCAGCGTTGTGGGGCCGGCTAGCGGCCTTGGCTACTTCAATGAGCAGTTCTTC.

The rearrangement links TRBV7-7 to TRBJ2-3, with 7 bases fitting TRBD1. The germline CDR1 and CDR2 sequences are SSHAT and FNYEAQ (reference sequence). J lost 4 bases, V lost 4 bases, and 2 bases had no gene match. There are 13 residues in the CDR3. The CDR3 is CASSSTGADTQYF. Written as DNA, the CDR3 is TGTGCCAGCAGCTCAACAGGGGCAGATACGCAGTATTTT.

The V gene is TRBV4-2, the J gene TRBJ2-2, with D perhaps TRBD2 (6 bases). This CDR3 has 20 residues. Germline V gene data show CDR1 as LGHNA and CDR2 as YNFKEQ. Trimming stripped 1 base from V and 0 bases from J, with 21 bases between. The CDR3, as DNA: TGTGCCAGCAGCCAAGCCCCGGGGGTTATAGCGGCTGCGAACACCGGGGAGCTGTTTTTT. Protein: CASSQAPGVIAAANTGELFF.

V is TRBV19 and J is TRBJ2-2; 7 bases map to TRBD2. The V and J ends lost 9 bases and 4 bases, in that order; junction bases with no gene match: 8. CDR1 LNHDA and CDR2 SQIVND come from the germline V gene (reference sequence). This CDR3 contains 14 residues. The CDR3 reads CASAGGEGTGELFF. CDR3 bases: TGTGCCAGCGCTGGGGGGGAGGGCACCGGGGAGCTGTTTTTT.

This sequence joins TRBV5-6 and TRBJ1-3, with 11 bases matching TRBD1. V dropped 7 bases and J dropped 5; count of bases not matched to a gene: 8. The germline CDR1 and CDR2 sequences are SGHDT and YYEEEE. The CDR3 extends over 15 amino acids. CDR3 DNA: TGTGCCAGCGCATCCCGGGACAGGGGGAGAAACACCATATATTTT. Protein product: CASASRDRGRNTIYF.

The CDR3 DNA follows: TGCGCCAGCAGCTCACCTAGGAGGGCGGACCACGAGCAGTACTTC. Amino acid sequence: CASSSPRRADHEQYF. The genes are TRBV4-1 and TRBJ2-7; D possibly corresponds to TRBD2 (6 bases). V was pared by 5 bases and J by 5 bases, with 19 bases between. Germline-derived CDR1 and CDR2 are MGHRA and YSYEKL. This CDR3 contains 15 residues.